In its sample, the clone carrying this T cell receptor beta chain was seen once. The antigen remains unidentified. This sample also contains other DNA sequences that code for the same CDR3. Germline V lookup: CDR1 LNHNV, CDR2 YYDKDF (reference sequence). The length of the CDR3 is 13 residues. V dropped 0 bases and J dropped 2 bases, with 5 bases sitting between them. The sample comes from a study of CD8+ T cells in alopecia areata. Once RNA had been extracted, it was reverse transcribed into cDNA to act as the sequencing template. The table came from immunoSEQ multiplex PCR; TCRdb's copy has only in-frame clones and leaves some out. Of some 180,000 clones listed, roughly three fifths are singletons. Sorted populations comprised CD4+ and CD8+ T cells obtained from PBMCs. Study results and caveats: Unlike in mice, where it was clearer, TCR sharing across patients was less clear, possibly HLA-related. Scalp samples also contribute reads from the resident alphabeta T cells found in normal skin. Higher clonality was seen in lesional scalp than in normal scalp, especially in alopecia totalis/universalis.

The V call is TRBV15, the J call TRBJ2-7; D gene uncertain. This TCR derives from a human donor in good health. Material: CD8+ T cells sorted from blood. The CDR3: CATSRESTYEQYF. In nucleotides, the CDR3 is TGTGCCACCAGCAGAGAAAGTACCTACGAGCAGTACTTC.